This T cell receptor beta chain was recovered during a study of vaccination and CD4 T cells after COVID-19. Study summary: Six males and four females, two of them Hispanic, were enrolled as convalescents.

A note on this clonotype: Its target is not known.

Study conclusions and caveats: Researchers report that a median approximately 90% of reactive clones in convalescent patients surfaced only post-vaccination. When vaccine-specific clones from convalescent patients were examined, 304 of 307 were spike mono-reactive.

Treatment of the sample: approximately 11-day PBMC culture with coronavirus spike peptide pools or control peptides (ViraFEST assay). Convalescent patients tested SARS-CoV-2 PCR positive from March to December 2020, before Alpha, Beta and Delta emerged. An Oncomine TCR Beta short-read assay was used to sequence the DNA from cultured CD4+ T cells. TCRdb reprocessed the PCR reads with MiXCR, giving one entry per CDR3 protein. The sample consists of about 15,000 distinct CDR3 sequences, roughly 52% of them appearing once. V was clipped by 10 bases and J by 5 bases, with 12 bases between them. The length of the CDR3 is 12 residues. Germline CDR1 reads MNHNS; CDR2 reads SASEGT.

The material sequenced was CD4+ T cells from blood, cultured in vitro. This chain joins TRBV6-1 and TRBJ2-1; TRBD2 is a possible D gene (7 bases). This receptor was taken from a human donor who had recovered from COVID-19. The CDR3 here is CAIQGLHNEQFF. CDR3 nucleotides: TGTGCCATACAGGGACTACACAATGAGCAGTTCTTC.